These 8 T cell receptor beta chains originate from one sample sequenced in a study of cytotoxic CD8 clonotypes in ibrutinib-treated CLL. Some clones are missing from TCRdb's copy, which holds only in-frame ones; the method was immunoSEQ multiplex PCR. This sample has about 97,000 clones, with around four fifths found just once. The sample consisted of PBMCs, taken after 12 months of ibrutinib treatment. The receptors come from a human donor with chronic lymphocytic leukemia.

The chain has TRBV7-2 and TRBJ2-5, with D perhaps TRBD2 (5 bases). V lost 5 bases and J lost 4, with 11 bases in between. Germline lookup yields CDR1 SGHTA and CDR2 FQGNSA. This CDR3 has 13 amino acids. The CDR3 DNA reads as TGTGCCAGCAGCCTCGGGGTAATAGAGACCCAGTACTTC. It translates to CASSLGVIETQYF. Full variable domain (rest looked up from reference TRBV7-2 and TRBJ2-5): GAGVSQSPSNKVTEKGKDVELRCDPISGHTALYWYRQSLGQGLEFLIYFQGNSAPDKSGLPSDRFSAERTGGSVSTLTIQRTQQEDSAVYLCASSLGVIETQYFGPGTRLLVL.

V gene TRBV27 combines with J gene TRBJ2-1; no firm D call. CDR3 length equals 14 residues. Germline V lookup: CDR1 MNHEY, CDR2 SMNVEV (reference sequence). The ends were cut back, 4 bases at V and 3 bases at J, with 10 bases in the middle. The CDR3 coding sequence is TGTGCCAGCAGTTACGAAGGGAACTACAATGAGCAGTTCTTC. Its protein product is CASSYEGNYNEQFF.

The table lists this clone with a few counts. The chain joins TRBV14 to TRBJ1-5; D unresolved. The CDR3 covers 14 residues. Trimming cost V 0 bases and J 4 bases, with 7 bases left between them. The germline V gene has CDR1 SGHDN and CDR2 FVKESK. CDR3 nucleotides: TGTGCCAGCAGCCAAGATCTCAGTAATCAGCCCCAGCATTTT. Translated: CASSQDLSNQPQHF.

The chain recombines TRBV7-3 with TRBJ2-5; D not certain. Trimming removed 5 bases from V and 2 bases from J, with 9 bases in between. This CDR3 has 13 residues. Germline V gene sequence: CDR1 SGHTA, CDR2 FQGTGA. CDR3 loop: CASSLGLQETQYF. CDR3 nucleotides: TGTGCCAGCAGCCTCGGTCTTCAAGAGACCCAGTACTTC.

This clone has only one observation. V is TRBV4-2 and J is TRBJ1-2; unclear D gene. The V gene's germline CDR1 is LGHNA and CDR2 YNFKEQ. The CDR3 consists of 13 residues. V was shortened by 0 bases and J by 8 bases, with 10 bases between the two germline ends. The DNA for the CDR3 is TGTGCCAGCAGCCAAGAACAGTTCATCGGCTACACCTTC. Translation gives CASSQEQFIGYTF.

This clone has just a few counts. The CDR3 protein is CASRAGGSTDTQYF. CDR3 nucleotides: TGTGCCAGCCGCGCGGGGGGCAGCACAGATACGCAGTATTTT. The chain couples TRBV6-4 to TRBJ2-3, with 8 bases matching TRBD2. Losses at the gene ends were 8 bases for V and 0 bases for J; bases not matched to a gene: 4. Germline V gives CDR1 MRHNA, CDR2 SNTAGT. The CDR3 is 14 residues long.

The chain couples TRBV6-1 to TRBJ2-7; 9 nucleotides match TRBD1. This CDR3 has 13 amino acids. Per germline, CDR1 MNHNS and CDR2 SASEGT. Trimming at V came to 7 bases and at J to 6 bases, leaving 7 bases not matched to a gene. The CDR3 coding sequence is TGTGCCAGCATTAGGACAGGGGAGGGCGAGCAGTACTTC. As protein: CASIRTGEGEQYF.

V and J are TRBV7-2 and TRBJ1-4; 7 nucleotides match TRBD1. V shed 8 bases and J 8 bases; nucleotides not matched to a gene: 11. The CDR3 contains 14 residues. Germline V gene data show CDR1 as SGHTA and CDR2 as FQGNSA. The DNA for the CDR3 is TGTGCCAGCTCCAGGGCAGGGGGAAGGGAAAAACTGTTTTTT. Translated, it gives CASSRAGGREKLFF.